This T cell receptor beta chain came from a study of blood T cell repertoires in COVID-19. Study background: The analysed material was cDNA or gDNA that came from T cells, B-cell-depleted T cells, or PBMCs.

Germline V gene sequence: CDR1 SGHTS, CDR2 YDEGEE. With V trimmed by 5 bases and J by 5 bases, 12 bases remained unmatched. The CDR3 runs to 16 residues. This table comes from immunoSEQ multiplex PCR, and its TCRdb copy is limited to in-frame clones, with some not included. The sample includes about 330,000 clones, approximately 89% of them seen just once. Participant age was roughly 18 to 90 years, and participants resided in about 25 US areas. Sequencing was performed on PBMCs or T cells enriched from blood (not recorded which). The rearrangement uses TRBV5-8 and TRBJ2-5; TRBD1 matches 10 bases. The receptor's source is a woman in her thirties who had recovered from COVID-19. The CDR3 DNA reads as TGTGCCAGCAGGCACCGGGACAGGGGAAATGGGGAGACCCAGTACTTC. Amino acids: CASRHRDRGNGETQYF.